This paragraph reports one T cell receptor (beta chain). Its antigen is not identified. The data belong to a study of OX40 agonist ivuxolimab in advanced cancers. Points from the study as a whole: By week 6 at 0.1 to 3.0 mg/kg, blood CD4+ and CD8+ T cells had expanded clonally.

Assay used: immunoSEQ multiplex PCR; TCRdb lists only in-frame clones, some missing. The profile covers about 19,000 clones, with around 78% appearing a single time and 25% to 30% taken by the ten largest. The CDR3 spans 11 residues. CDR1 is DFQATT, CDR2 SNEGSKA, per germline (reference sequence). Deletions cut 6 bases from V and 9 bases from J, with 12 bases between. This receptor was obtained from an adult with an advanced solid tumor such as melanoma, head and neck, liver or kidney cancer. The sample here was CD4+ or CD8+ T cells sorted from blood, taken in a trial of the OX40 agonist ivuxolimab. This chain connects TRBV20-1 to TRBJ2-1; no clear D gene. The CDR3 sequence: CSARQAGEQFF. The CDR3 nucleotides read TGCAGTGCAAGGCAAGCTGGTGAGCAGTTCTTC.